This T cell receptor beta chain stems from a study of blood T cell repertoires in COVID-19. Overall study context: Specimens from acute and convalescent COVID-19 originated in the United States, Italy and Spain. T cells, B-cell-depleted T cells, or PBMCs provided the cDNA or gDNA that served as material.

After removal of 6 bases from V and 6 bases from J, the junction contained 10 bases not matched to a gene. Germline values: CDR1 MGHDK, CDR2 SYGVNS. This CDR3 contains 14 residues. This clone has a single count. Under the authors' procedure: Estimated nucleated cell counts came from reference gene primer amplification. This table comes from immunoSEQ multiplex PCR, and its TCRdb copy is limited to in-frame clones, with some not included. That table gives V, J and clone size, and the DNA gave D and trimming. The table shows over 350,000 clones, with approximately 90% occurring only once. Clinical history as reported by participants underpinned cohort assignment.

The genes are TRBV25-1 and TRBJ2-5; 7 positions match TRBD1. This TCR came from a woman in her 30s with acute COVID-19. Sequenced: PBMCs or T cells enriched from blood (not recorded which). In DNA, the CDR3 is TGTGCCAGCAGGACAGAACAGGGGTGGCAGACCCAGTACTTC. It yields the protein CASRTEQGWQTQYF.